This T cell receptor beta chain was captured by sequencing in a study of OX40 agonist ivuxolimab in advanced cancers. Study-wide background: Patients got intravenous ivuxolimab at 0.01 to 10 mg/kg every 2 weeks. Prior therapy, whether anti-PD-1, anti-PD-L1 or anti-CTLA-4, was allowed, and 30% to 40% had some. Study observations and caveats: Doses of 0.1 to 3.0 mg/kg were accompanied by clonal expansion of CD4+ and CD8+ blood T cells by week 6. Compared with CD4+, CD8+ T cells on average had more expanded clones.

Germline CDR1 and CDR2: WNHNN and SYGVQD (reference sequence). This CDR3 has 16 amino acids. The V gene end was trimmed by 3 bases and the J gene end by 2 bases; junction bases not matched to a gene: 5. To note about this clone: Its cognate antigen is unknown.

The data were produced by immunoSEQ multiplex PCR, yet TCRdb's version contains in-frame clones alone and is incomplete. Found here are about 150,000 clones, around nine tenths of them singletons; the top ten hold approximately 0.99%. The chain carries TRBV10-1 and TRBJ2-1, with TRBD2 matching 9 bases. The input for sequencing was CD4+ or CD8+ T cells sorted from blood, taken in a trial of the OX40 agonist ivuxolimab. This clonotype originated in an adult with an advanced solid tumor such as melanoma, head and neck, liver or kidney cancer. The CDR3 sequence is CASSDAVAGAYNEQFF. The CDR3 DNA reads TGCGCCAGCAGTGATGCGGTAGCGGGAGCCTACAATGAGCAGTTCTTC.